This T cell receptor beta chain was sequenced in a study of cytomegalovirus exposure and HLA in healthy donors. Looking at the study overall: Genetic ancestry analysis placed 81% of the approximately 400 donors that were genotyped in the Caucasian-associated cluster.

Findings and limits, study-wide: Later, an analysis showed that TCR beta chains associated with HLA were more clonally expanded than others that were equally common. With further analysis later on, most CMV-associated TCR beta chains appeared HLA-restricted.

This clone has just a few counts. As yet, its antigen is unknown. Losses at the gene ends were 6 bases for V and 1 base for J; bases not matched to a gene: 2. The CDR3 has 14 residues. Germline CDR1 and CDR2: SGHTA and FQGTGA. At collection, donors were nominally healthy, but unrecorded immune exposures were probable. A multiplex PCR was run with 60 Vbeta primers and 13 Jbeta primers. Sequencing used immunoSEQ multiplex PCR; TCRdb keeps in-frame clones, though not all of them. The table shows about 130,000 clones, with roughly a tenth occurring only once. This chain uses TRBV7-3 with TRBJ2-2; TRBD2 matches at 7 bases. Specimen: PBMCs. The clonotype comes from a woman between 18 and 29 years old in good health and CMV-seropositive. DNA of the CDR3: TGTGCCAGCAGTAGCGGGCAGAACACCGGGGAGCTGTTTTTT. This sequence encodes CASSSGQNTGELFF.